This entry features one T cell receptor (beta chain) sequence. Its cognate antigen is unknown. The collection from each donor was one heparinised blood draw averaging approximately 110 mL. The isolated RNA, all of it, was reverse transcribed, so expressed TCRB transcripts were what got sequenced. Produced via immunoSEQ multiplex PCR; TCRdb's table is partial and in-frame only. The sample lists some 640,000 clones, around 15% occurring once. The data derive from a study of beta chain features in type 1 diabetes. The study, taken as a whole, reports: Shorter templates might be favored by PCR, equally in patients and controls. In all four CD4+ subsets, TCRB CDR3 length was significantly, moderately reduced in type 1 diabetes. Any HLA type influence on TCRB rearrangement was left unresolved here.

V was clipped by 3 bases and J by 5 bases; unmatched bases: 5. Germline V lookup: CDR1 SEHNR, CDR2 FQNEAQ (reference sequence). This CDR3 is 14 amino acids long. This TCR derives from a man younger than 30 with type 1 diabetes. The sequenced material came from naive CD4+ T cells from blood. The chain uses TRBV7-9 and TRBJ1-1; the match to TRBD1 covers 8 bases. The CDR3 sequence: CASSFRQGMTEAFF. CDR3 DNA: TGTGCCAGCAGCTTCAGACAGGGGATGACTGAAGCTTTCTTT.